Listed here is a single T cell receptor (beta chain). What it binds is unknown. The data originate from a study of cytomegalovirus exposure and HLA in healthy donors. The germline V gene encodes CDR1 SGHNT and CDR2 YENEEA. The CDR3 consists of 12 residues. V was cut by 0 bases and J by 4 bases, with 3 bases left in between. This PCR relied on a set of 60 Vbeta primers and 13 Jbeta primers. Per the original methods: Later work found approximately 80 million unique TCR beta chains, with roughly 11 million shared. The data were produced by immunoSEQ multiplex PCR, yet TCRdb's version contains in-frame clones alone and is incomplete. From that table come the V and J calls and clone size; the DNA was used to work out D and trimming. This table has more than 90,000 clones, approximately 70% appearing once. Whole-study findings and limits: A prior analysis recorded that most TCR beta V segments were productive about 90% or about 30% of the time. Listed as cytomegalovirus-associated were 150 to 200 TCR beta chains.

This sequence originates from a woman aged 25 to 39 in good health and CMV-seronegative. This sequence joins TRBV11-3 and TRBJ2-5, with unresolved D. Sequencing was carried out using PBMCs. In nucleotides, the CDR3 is TGTGCCAGCAGCTTAGATCTAGAGACCCAGTACTTC. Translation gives CASSLDLETQYF.